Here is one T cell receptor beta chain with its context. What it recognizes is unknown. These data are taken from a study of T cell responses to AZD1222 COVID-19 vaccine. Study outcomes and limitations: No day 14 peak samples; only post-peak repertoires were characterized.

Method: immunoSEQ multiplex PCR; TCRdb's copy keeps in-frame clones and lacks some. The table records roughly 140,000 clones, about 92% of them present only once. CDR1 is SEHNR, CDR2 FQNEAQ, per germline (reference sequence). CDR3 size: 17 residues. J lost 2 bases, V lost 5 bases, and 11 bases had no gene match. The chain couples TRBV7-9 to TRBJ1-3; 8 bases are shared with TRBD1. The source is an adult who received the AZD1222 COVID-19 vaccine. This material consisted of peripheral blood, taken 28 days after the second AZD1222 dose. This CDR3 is CASSQKLQGETGNTIYF. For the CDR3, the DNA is TGTGCCAGCAGCCAAAAACTACAGGGGGAAACTGGAAACACCATATATTTT. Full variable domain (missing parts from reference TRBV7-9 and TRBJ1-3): DTGVSQNPRHKITKRGQNVTFRCDPISEHNRLYWYRQTLGQGPEFLTYFQNEAQLEKSRLLSDRFSAERPKGSFSTLEIQRTEQGDSAMYLCASSQKLQGETGNTIYFGEGSWLTVV.